The clone carrying this T cell receptor beta chain came up a few times. It was during active infection that Seattle patients were enrolled and then longitudinally followed. The entry originates in a study of blood T cell repertoires in COVID-19. Across the study: Acute and convalescent COVID-19 specimens originated in the United States, Italy and Spain. PBMCs, B-cell-depleted T cells, or T cells provided the cDNA or gDNA that made up the material.

The CDR3 is made up of 12 amino acids. J lost 11 bases, V lost 3 bases, and 7 bases had no gene match. The germline gives CDR1 SGHRS, CDR2 YFSETQ. The authors' processing: Reference gene primer amplification yielded estimated nucleated cell counts. Clones were read by immunoSEQ multiplex PCR, and TCRdb kept only the in-frame ones, dropping some. Clonal size and the V and J genes are those of that table, whereas D and trimming came from the DNA. Of around 60,000 clones listed, just under 75% were seen once; the top ten hold around 4.8%. The TCR was taken from a woman aged 70-85 years with COVID-19, enrolled during active disease. Sequencing used peripheral blood. The chain carries TRBV5-1 and TRBJ2-5; 7 bases are shared with TRBD1. The chain's CDR3 is CASSSPPGQQYF. Here the CDR3 DNA reads TGCGCCAGCAGCTCGCCACCGGGACAGCAGTACTTC.